The source of this T cell receptor (beta chain) is a study of identical twins. Study-level points and caveats: In monozygotic twins, models underestimated the sharing of out-of-frame TCR alpha. For cord blood, abundant beta clonotypes had fewer insertions, unlike memory repertoires, which showed none.

Template switching, a step in the protocol, added a universal primer site, and cDNA carried unique molecular identifiers. TCRdb processed the 5' RACE reads anew with MiXCR; each CDR3 protein has one entry. The data show 1.5 million to 2 million distinct CDR3 sequences, around 33% seen once. The V end was cut by 2 bases, the J end by 5 bases, with 8 bases between. The CDR3 sequence is 13 residues long. CDR1 SGHRS and CDR2 YFSETQ come from the germline V gene. This clonotype was seen a handful of times. Its antigen remains unknown. Sequenced material: cord blood. V and J are TRBV5-1 and TRBJ1-5; D remains unclear. The sequence came from a newborn girl in good health. This chain's CDR3 is CASSFSFDQPQHF. For the CDR3, the DNA is TGCGCCAGCAGCTTTTCTTTTGATCAGCCCCAGCATTTT.